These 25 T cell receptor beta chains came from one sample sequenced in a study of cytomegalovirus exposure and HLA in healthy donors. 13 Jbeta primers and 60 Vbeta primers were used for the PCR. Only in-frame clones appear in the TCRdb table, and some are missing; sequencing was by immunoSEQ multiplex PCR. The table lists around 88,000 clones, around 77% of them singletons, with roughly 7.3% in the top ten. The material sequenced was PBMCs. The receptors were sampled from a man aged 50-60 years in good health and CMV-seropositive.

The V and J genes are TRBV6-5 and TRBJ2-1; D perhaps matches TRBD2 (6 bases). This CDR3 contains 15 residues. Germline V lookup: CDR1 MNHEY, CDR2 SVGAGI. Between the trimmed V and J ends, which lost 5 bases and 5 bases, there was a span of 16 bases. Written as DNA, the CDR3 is TGTGCCAGCAGTCCCCTAACGGGGGTAAACAATGAGCAGTTCTTC. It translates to CASSPLTGVNNEQFF.

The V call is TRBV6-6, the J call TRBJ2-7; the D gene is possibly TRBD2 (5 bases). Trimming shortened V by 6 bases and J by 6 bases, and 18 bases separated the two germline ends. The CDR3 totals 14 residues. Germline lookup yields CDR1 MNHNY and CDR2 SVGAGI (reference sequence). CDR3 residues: CASSHRVGVPEQYF. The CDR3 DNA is TGTGCCAGCAGCCACCGCGTGGGAGTTCCCGAGCAGTACTTC.

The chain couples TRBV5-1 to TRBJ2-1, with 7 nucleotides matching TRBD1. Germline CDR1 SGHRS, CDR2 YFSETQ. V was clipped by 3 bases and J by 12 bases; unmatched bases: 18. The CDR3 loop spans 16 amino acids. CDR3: CASSYSTGKIVGRQFF. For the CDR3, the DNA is TGCGCCAGCAGCTACTCGACAGGGAAAATAGTCGGGCGGCAGTTCTTC.

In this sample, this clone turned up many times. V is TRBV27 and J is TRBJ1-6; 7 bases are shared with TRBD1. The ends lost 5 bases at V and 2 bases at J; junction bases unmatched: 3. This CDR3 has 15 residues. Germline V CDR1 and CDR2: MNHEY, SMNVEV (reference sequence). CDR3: CASSQTGPYNSPLHF. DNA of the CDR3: TGTGCCAGCAGTCAGACAGGGCCCTATAATTCACCCCTCCACTTT.

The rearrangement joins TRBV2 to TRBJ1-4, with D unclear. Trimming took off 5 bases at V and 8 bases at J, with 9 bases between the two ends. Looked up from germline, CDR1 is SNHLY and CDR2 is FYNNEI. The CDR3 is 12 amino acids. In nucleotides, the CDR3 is TGTGCCAGCAGTTCACGGTGGGAAAAACTGTTTTTT. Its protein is CASSSRWEKLFF.

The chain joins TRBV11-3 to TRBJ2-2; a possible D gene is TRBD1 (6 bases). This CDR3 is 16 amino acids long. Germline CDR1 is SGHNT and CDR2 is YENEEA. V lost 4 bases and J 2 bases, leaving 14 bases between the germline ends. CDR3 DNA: TGTGCCAGCAGCTCCAGATCGGACAGAAACACCGGGGAGCTGTTTTTT. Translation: CASSSRSDRNTGELFF.

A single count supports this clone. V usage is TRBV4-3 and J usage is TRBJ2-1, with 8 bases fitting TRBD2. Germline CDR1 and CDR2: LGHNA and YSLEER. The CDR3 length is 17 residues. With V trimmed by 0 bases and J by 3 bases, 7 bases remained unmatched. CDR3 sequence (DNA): TGCGCCAGCAGCCAAGATCCCGCGGGGGGATACTACAATGAGCAGTTCTTC. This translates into CASSQDPAGGYYNEQFF.

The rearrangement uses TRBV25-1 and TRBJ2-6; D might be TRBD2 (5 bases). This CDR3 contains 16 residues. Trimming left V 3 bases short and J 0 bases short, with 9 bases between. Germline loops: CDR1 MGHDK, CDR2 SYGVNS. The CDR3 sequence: CASSEPGSSGANVLTF. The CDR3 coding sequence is TGTGCCAGCAGTGAGCCGGGATCCTCTGGGGCCAACGTCCTGACTTTC. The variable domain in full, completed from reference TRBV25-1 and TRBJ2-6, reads EADIYQTPRYLVIGTGKKITLECSQTMGHDKMYWYQQDPGMELHLIHYSYGVNSTEKGDLSSESTVSRIRTEHFPLTLESARPSHTSQYLCASSEPGSSGANVLTFGAGSRLTVL.

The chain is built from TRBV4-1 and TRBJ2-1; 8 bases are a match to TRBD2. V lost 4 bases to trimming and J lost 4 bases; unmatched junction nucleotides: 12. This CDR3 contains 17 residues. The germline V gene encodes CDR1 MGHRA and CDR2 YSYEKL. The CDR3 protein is CASSPLSGGSFYNEQFF. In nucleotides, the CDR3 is TGCGCCAGCAGCCCCCTCAGCGGGGGATCGTTTTACAATGAGCAGTTCTTC.

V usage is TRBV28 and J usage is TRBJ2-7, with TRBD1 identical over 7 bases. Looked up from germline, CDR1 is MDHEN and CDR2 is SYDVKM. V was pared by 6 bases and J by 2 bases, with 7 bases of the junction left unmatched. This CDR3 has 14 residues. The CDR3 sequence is CASSPRDRTYEQYF. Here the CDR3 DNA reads TGTGCCAGCAGCCCCCGGGACAGAACCTACGAGCAGTACTTC. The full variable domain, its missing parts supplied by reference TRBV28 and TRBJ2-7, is DVKVTQSSRYLVKRTGEKVFLECVQDMDHENMFWYRQDPGLGLRLIYFSYDVKMKEKGDIPEGYSVSREKKERFSLILESASTNQTSMYLCASSPRDRTYEQYFGPGTRLTVT.

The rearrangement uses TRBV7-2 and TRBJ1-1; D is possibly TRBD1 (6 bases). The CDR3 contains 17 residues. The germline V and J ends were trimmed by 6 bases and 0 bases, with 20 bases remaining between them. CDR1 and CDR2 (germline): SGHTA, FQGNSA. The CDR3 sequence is CASRGGALPAMNTEAFF. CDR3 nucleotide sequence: TGTGCCAGCAGGGGGGGGGCCCTTCCGGCTATGAACACTGAAGCTTTCTTT. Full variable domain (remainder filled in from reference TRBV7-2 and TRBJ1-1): GAGVSQSPSNKVTEKGKDVELRCDPISGHTALYWYRQSLGQGLEFLIYFQGNSAPDKSGLPSDRFSAERTGGSVSTLTIQRTQQEDSAVYLCASRGGALPAMNTEAFFGQGTRLTVV.

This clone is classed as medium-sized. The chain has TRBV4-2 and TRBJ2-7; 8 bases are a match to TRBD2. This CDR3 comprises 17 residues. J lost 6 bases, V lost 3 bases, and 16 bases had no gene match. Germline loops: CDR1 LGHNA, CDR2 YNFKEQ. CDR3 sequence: CASSQKLPGLGMREQYF. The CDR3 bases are TGTGCCAGCAGCCAGAAACTGCCGGGACTAGGCATGCGCGAGCAGTACTTC.

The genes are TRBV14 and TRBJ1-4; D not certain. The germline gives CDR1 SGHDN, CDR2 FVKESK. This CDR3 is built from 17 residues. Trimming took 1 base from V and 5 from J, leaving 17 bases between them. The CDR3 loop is CASSQARGSGTNEKLFF. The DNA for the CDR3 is TGTGCCAGCAGCCAAGCTCGGGGATCGGGAACAAATGAAAAACTGTTTTTT.

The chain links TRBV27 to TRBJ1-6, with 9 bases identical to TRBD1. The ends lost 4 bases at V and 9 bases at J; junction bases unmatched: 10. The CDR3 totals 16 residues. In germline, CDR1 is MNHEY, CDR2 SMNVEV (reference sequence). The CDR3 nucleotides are TGTGCCAGCAGTTATCTCCGGACAGGGGAGGTTTCACCCCTCCACTTT. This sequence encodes CASSYLRTGEVSPLHF.

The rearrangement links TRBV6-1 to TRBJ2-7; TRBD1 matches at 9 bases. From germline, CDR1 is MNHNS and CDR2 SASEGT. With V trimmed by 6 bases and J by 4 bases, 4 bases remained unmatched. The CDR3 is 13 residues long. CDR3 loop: CASRPGQGYEQYF. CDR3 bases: TGTGCCAGCAGGCCGGGACAGGGTTACGAGCAGTACTTC.

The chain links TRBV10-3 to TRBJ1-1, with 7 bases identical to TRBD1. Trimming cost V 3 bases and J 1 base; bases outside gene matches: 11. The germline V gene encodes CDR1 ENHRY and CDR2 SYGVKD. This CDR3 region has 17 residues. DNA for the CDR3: TGTGCCATCAGTGACCACGTCGGACAGGCAGAGAACACTGAAGCTTTCTTT. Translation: CAISDHVGQAENTEAFF.

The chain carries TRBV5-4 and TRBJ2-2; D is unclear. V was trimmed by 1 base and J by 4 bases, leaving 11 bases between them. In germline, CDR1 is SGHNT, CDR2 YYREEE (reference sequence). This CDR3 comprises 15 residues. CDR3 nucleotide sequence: TGTGCCAGCAGCTTGCCCACCAGTCCCACCGGGGAGCTGTTTTTT. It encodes CASSLPTSPTGELFF. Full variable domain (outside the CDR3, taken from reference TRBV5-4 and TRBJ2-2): ETGVTQSPTHLIKTRGQQVTLRCSSQSGHNTVSWYQQALGQGPQFIFQYYREEENGRGNFPPRFSGLQFPNYSSELNVNALELDDSALYLCASSLPTSPTGELFFGEGSRLTVL.

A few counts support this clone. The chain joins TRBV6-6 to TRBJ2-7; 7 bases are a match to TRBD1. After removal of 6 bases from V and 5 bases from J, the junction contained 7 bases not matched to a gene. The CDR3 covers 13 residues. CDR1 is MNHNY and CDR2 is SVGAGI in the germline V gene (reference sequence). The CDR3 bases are TGTGCCAGCAGACTAAACAGGGGAGACGAGCAGTACTTC. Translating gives CASRLNRGDEQYF.

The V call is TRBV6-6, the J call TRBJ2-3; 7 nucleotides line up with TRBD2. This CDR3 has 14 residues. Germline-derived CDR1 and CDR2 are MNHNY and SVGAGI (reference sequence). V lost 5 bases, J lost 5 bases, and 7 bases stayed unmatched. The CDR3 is CASSPSRGRDTQYF. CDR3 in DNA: TGTGCCAGCAGTCCCTCGCGGGGGAGAGATACGCAGTATTTT.

This CDR3 is CASSQLAGGRGETQYF. As DNA, the CDR3 is TGTGCCAGCAGCCAACTAGCGGGGGGCCGTGGGGAGACCCAGTACTTC. The chain carries TRBV11-2 and TRBJ2-5; 12 bases are shared with TRBD2. Germline CDR1 SGHAT, CDR2 FQNNGV. The CDR3 spans 16 residues. J was trimmed by 5 bases and V by 5 bases; bases with no gene match: 9.

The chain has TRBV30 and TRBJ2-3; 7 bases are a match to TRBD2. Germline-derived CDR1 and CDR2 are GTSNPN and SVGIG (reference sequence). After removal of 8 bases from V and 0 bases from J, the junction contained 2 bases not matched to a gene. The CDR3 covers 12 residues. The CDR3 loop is CALGGSTDTQYF. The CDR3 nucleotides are TGTGCCCTGGGGGGGAGCACAGATACGCAGTATTTT.

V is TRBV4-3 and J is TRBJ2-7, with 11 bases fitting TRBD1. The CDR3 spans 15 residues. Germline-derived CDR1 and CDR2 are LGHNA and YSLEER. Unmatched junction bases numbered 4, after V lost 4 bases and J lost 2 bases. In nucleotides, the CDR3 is TGCGCCAGCAGCCTCGGACAGGGGGCCCCCTACGAGCAGTACTTC. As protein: CASSLGQGAPYEQYF.

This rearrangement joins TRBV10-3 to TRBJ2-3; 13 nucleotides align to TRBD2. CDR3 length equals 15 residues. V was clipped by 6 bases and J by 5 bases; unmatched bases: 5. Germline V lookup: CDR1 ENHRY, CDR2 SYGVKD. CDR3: CAIRLAGGQVDTQYF. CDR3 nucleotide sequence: TGTGCCATCAGACTAGCGGGGGGGCAAGTAGATACGCAGTATTTT.

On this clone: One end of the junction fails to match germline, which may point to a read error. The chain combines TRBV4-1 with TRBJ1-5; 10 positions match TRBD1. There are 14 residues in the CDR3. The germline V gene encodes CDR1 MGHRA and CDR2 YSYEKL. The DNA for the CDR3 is TGCGCCAGCAGCGGAGGACAGGGGGGTCAGCCCCAGAATTTT. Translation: CASSGGQGGQPQNF.

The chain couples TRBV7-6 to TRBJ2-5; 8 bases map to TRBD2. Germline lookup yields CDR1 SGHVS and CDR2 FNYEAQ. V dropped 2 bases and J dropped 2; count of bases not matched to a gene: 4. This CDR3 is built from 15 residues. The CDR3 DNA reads TGTGCCAGCAGCTTAACGGGGGGGATACAAGAGACCCAGTACTTC. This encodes CASSLTGGIQETQYF.